These 21 T cell receptor beta chains were all obtained from the same sample, sequenced in a study of CD8 T cells in ankylosing spondylitis. Study-level results: Characteristic, it appeared, of ankylosing spondylitis blood was a TCR beta motif of roughly eight highly homologous variants.

TCRdb itself ran the 5' RACE reads through MiXCR, one entry per CDR3 protein. The sample contains roughly 470,000 distinct CDR3 sequences, around 26% of which appear only once. These receptors have no known antigen. Input material: blood, either unsorted or a sorted T cell fraction (not recorded which). These receptors all come from a male donor with ankylosing spondylitis.

This clonotype was counted only a few times. This chain links TRBV7-2 with TRBJ2-1, with a weak D call TRBD2 (6 bases). The CDR3 length is 14 residues. Germline assignment: CDR1 SGHTA and CDR2 FQGNSA. V lost 0 bases to trimming and J lost 8 bases, with 11 bases between them. The CDR3 DNA reads TGTGCCAGCAGCTTAGCGGCCGGAGGGTATGAGCAGTTCTTC. Amino acid sequence: CASSLAAGGYEQFF.

CDR3 in DNA: TGCAGTGCTAGAGATTCAGGTCCCGGGACTAGCGGGGCTTCGAAGACCCAGTACTTC. Encoded protein: CSARDSGPGTSGASKTQYF. The rearrangement joins TRBV20-1 to TRBJ2-5; 13 nucleotides match TRBD2. CDR1 and CDR2 (germline): DFQATT, SNEGSKA (reference sequence). This CDR3 has 19 amino acids. Trimming cost V 0 bases and J 6 bases; bases outside gene matches: 16.

V gene TRBV5-5 combines with J gene TRBJ2-1, with TRBD2 identical over 7 bases. Trimming took 1 base from V and 5 from J; bases not matched to a gene: 6. The CDR3 runs 15 residues. Germline-derived CDR1 and CDR2 are SGHKS and YYEKEE (reference sequence). The CDR3 protein is CASSLSSGNHNEQFF. The CDR3 DNA reads TGTGCCAGCAGCTTGTCCAGCGGGAATCACAATGAGCAGTTCTTC.

This clonotype turned up a few times. The V and J genes are TRBV20-1 and TRBJ1-1; the D is unclear. Germline CDR1 reads DFQATT; CDR2 reads SNEGSKA (reference sequence). The CDR3 consists of 13 residues. V was pared by 1 base and J by 5 bases, with 11 bases between. The CDR3 DNA is TGCAGTGCTAGAGGGGCCCGGGGTACTGAAGCTTTCTTT. Protein: CSARGARGTEAFF.

This chain connects TRBV14 to TRBJ1-4; the D is unclear. The germline CDR1 and CDR2 sequences are SGHDN and FVKESK. Trimming took off 5 bases at V and 3 bases at J, with 13 bases between the two ends. The CDR3 sequence is 15 residues long. The CDR3 DNA is TGTGCCAGCAGCTTGATGAGTCCCGCTAATGAAAAACTGTTTTTT. Translating gives CASSLMSPANEKLFF.

The chain links TRBV29-1 to TRBJ2-7, with D perhaps TRBD1 (6 bases). V dropped 5 bases and J dropped 3 bases, with 11 bases sitting between them. Germline V CDR1 and CDR2: SQVTM, ANQGSEA. The CDR3 is 12 residues long. The CDR3 here is CSVSQGNYEQYV. The CDR3, as DNA: TGCAGCGTTTCCCAGGGGAACTACGAGCAGTACGTC.

This chain uses TRBV30 with TRBJ2-1, with D possibly matching TRBD1 (6 bases). Germline V gene sequence: CDR1 GTSNPN, CDR2 SVGIG (reference sequence). The CDR3 covers 13 residues. The V gene lost 1 base and the J gene lost 6 bases, with 10 bases spanning the gap. The CDR3 DNA reads as TGTGCCTGGAGTGGTGGCAGGGGCAATGAGCAGTTCTTC. This gives the protein CAWSGGRGNEQFF.

V gene TRBV7-2 combines with J gene TRBJ2-3, with 7 bases lining up with TRBD2. The ends lost 0 bases at V and 1 base at J; junction bases unmatched: 7. The CDR3 has 17 amino acids. The germline V gene encodes CDR1 SGHTA and CDR2 FQGNSA. DNA of the CDR3: TGTGCCAGCAGCTTAGCTGGCGGGAGAGGGGGCACAGATACGCAGTATTTT. Translating it yields CASSLAGGRGGTDTQYF.

The chain couples TRBV4-2 to TRBJ2-5; possibly TRBD2 for D (7 bases). Trimming removed 11 bases from V and 5 bases from J, with 15 bases in between. The CDR3 spans 12 residues. Germline loops: CDR1 LGHNA, CDR2 YNFKEQ. This chain's CDR3 is CAPRGGRETQYF. CDR3 in DNA: TGTGCCCCTAGGGGGGGAAGGGAGACCCAGTACTTC.

There are a few counts of this clonotype. The chain has TRBV5-1 and TRBJ2-1; no clear D. V lost 5 bases to trimming and J lost 5 bases, with 14 bases between them. This CDR3 has 14 residues. Germline CDR1 is SGHRS and CDR2 is YFSETQ. This CDR3 reads CASRYRQENNEQFF. The CDR3 nucleotides are TGCGCCAGCAGGTATCGGCAGGAGAACAATGAGCAGTTCTTC.

The CDR3 coding sequence is TGCGCCAGCAGCAAACAGGGGAGAGGGGAGACCCAGTACTTC. This codes for CASSKQGRGETQYF. The chain links TRBV5-1 to TRBJ2-5; TRBD1 matches at 7 bases. The trim removed 4 bases at V and 5 bases at J, leaving 8 bases unmatched. CDR1 and CDR2 from the germline V gene are SGHRS and YFSETQ. The CDR3 extends over 14 amino acids. The whole variable domain, filled in from reference TRBV5-1 and TRBJ2-5, reads KAGVTQTPRYLIKTRGQQVTLSCSPISGHRSVSWYQQTPGQGLQFLFEYFSETQRNKGNFPGRFSGRQFSNSRSEMNVSTLELGDSALYLCASSKQGRGETQYFGPGTRLLVL.

The rearrangement uses TRBV11-1 and TRBJ1-5; D is perhaps TRBD1 (5 bases). The CDR3 extends over 18 amino acids. Trimming stripped 4 bases from V and 4 bases from J, with 23 bases between. CDR1 and CDR2 from the germline V gene are SGHAT and FQDESV (reference sequence). Written as DNA, the CDR3 is TGTGCCAGCAGCTCATCTTTCGGGGGAACAGGTGCAAATCAGCCCCAGCATTTT. Residues: CASSSSFGGTGANQPQHF.

There are a few counts of this clonotype. A read error may produce the germline difference seen at one junction end. The rearrangement links TRBV7-2 to TRBJ1-2; 7 positions match TRBD1. The CDR3 extends over 12 amino acids. Germline CDR1 is SGHTA and CDR2 is FQGNSA. CDR3 in amino acids: CASSLAVGQLFF. The CDR3 region has the DNA TGTGCCAGCAGCTTAGCCGTGGGACAGCTATTCTTC.

The chain is built from TRBV27 and TRBJ2-1, with TRBD2 identical over 7 bases. The CDR3 is 17 amino acids. CDR1 and CDR2 from the germline V gene are MNHEY and SMNVEV (reference sequence). V lost 5 bases, J lost 4 bases, and 14 bases stayed unmatched. CDR3 loop: CASSPLQGVAGYNEQFF. Here the CDR3 DNA reads TGTGCCAGCAGTCCACTCCAAGGGGTAGCGGGTTACAATGAGCAGTTCTTC.

The chain uses TRBV5-1 and TRBJ1-3; unclear D gene. Germline V gene lookup returns CDR1 SGHRS and CDR2 YFSETQ. The germline V and J ends were trimmed by 4 bases and 1 base, with 15 bases remaining between them. The CDR3 spans 16 residues. The CDR3: CASSPRGSESGNTIYF. The DNA of the CDR3 is TGCGCCAGCAGCCCCCGAGGCAGCGAGTCTGGAAACACCATATATTTT.

This clonotype was detected a few times. The rearrangement uses TRBV20-1 and TRBJ1-6; 7 nucleotides match TRBD1. The ends lost 3 bases at V and 5 bases at J; junction bases unmatched: 4. The CDR3 has 14 residues. Looked up from germline, CDR1 is DFQATT and CDR2 is SNEGSKA (reference sequence). The DNA for the CDR3 is TGCAGTGCTAGCGGACAGGTTGATAATTCACCCCTCCACTTT. This encodes CSASGQVDNSPLHF.

This clonotype was picked up a small number of times. This sequence joins TRBV19 and TRBJ2-1; tentative D call: TRBD1 (6 bases). Per the germline V gene, CDR1 is LNHDA and CDR2 is SQIVND (reference sequence). V lost 1 base, J lost 8 bases, and 9 bases lay in between. This CDR3 is 13 amino acids long. The CDR3 nucleotides are TGTGCCAGTAGTATAGTAACAGGGCATGAGCAGTTCTTC. Translated: CASSIVTGHEQFF.

This clonotype was recorded at least ten times. The chain couples TRBV12-3 or TRBV12-4 to TRBJ1-1; 10 bases fit TRBD1. J was trimmed by 1 base and V by 3 bases; bases with no gene match: 8. The CDR3 contains 17 residues. The CDR3 sequence is CASSFGTGARQNTEAFF. The DNA of the CDR3 is TGTGCCAGCAGTTTCGGGACAGGGGCAAGGCAGAACACTGAAGCTTTCTTT.

This clonotype was seen only a few times. The rearrangement uses TRBV14 and TRBJ2-2; D is undetermined. The CDR3 totals 16 residues. Trimming took off 4 bases at V and 0 bases at J, with 12 bases between the two ends. CDR1 is SGHDN and CDR2 is FVKESK in the germline V gene. DNA for the CDR3: TGTGCCAGCAGCCGGATGGCTGCTCCGAACACCGGGGAGCTGTTTTTT. Translated, it gives CASSRMAAPNTGELFF.

This clonotype was seen once. CDR3 amino acids: CSARVAVARSHYEQYF. CDR3 bases: TGCAGTGCTAGGGTAGCAGTCGCCCGATCACATTACGAGCAGTACTTC. This rearrangement joins TRBV20-1 to TRBJ2-7; D not certain. The CDR3 sequence is 16 residues long. V was trimmed by 3 bases and J by 4 bases, leaving 22 bases between them. Germline V lookup: CDR1 DFQATT, CDR2 SNEGSKA (reference sequence).

This chain connects TRBV7-8 to TRBJ2-4, with 7 bases that match TRBD2. Germline assignment: CDR1 SGHVS and CDR2 FQNEAQ. The V and J ends lost 2 bases and 5 bases, in that order; junction bases with no gene match: 3. CDR3 length equals 14 residues. This chain's CDR3 is CASSLLRGENIQYF. The CDR3 DNA is TGTGCCAGCAGCTTACTCCGGGGGGAAAACATTCAGTACTTC. Filled out from reference TRBV7-8 and TRBJ2-4, the complete variable domain reads GAGVSQSPRYKVAKRGQDVALRCDPISGHVSLFWYQQALGQGPEFLTYFQNEAQLDKSGLPSDRFFAERPEGSVSTLKIQRTQQEDSAVYLCASSLLRGENIQYFGAGTRLSVL.